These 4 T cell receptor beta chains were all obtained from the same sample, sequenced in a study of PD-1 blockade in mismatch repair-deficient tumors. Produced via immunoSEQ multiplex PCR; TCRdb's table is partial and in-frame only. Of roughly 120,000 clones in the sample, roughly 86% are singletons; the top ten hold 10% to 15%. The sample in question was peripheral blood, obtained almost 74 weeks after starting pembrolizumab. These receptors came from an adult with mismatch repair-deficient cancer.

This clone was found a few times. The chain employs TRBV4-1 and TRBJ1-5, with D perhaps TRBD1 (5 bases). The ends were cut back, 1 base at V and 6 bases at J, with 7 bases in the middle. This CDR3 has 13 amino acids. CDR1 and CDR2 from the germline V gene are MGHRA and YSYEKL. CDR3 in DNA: TGCGCCAGCAGCCAAGGCGGGGGTCAGCCCCAGCATTTT. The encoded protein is CASSQGGGQPQHF.

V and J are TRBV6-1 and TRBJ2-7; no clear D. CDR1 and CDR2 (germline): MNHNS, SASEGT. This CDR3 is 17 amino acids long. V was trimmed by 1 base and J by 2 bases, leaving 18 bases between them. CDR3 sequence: CASSEGPWALNTYEQYF. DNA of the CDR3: TGTGCCAGCAGTGAAGGGCCGTGGGCACTTAATACCTACGAGCAGTACTTC.

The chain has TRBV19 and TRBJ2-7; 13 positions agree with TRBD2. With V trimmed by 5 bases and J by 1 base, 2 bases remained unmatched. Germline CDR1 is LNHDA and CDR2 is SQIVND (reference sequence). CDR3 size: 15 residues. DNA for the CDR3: TGTGCCAGTAGTGTGACTAGCGGGAGGTCCTACGAGCAGTACTTC. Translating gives CASSVTSGRSYEQYF. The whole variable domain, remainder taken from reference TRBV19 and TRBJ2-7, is DGGITQSPKYLFRKEGQNVTLSCEQNLNHDAMYWYRQDPGQGLRLIYYSQIVNDFQKGDIAEGYSVSREKKESFPLTVTSAQKNPTAFYLCASSVTSGRSYEQYFGPGTRLTVT.

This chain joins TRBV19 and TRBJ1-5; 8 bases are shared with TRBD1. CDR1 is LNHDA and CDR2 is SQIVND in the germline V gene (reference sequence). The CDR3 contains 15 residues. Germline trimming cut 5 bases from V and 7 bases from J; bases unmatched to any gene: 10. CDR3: CASSWGDRLFQPQHF. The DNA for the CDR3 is TGTGCCAGTAGTTGGGGGGACAGGCTCTTCCAGCCCCAGCATTTT.